Below are 25 T cell receptor beta chains sequenced from a single sample in a study of cytomegalovirus exposure and HLA in healthy donors. Researchers ran the PCR with 60 Vbeta and 13 Jbeta primers. Sequencing was performed with immunoSEQ multiplex PCR; in TCRdb, only in-frame clones are kept and a portion is missing. Across tens of thousands of clones, the top ten clones capture approximately 5.7% of the sample. Sequencing was done on a sample of PBMCs. These receptors were collected from a girl between 5 and 17 years old in good health and CMV-seropositive.

The rearrangement uses TRBV9 and TRBJ2-7; TRBD1 aligns across 10 bases. The CDR3 has 16 residues. Per the germline V gene, CDR1 is SGDLS and CDR2 is YYNGEE. After removal of 4 bases from V and 2 bases from J, the junction contained 9 bases not matched to a gene. This CDR3 reads CASSSDPGQGTYEQYF. The DNA for the CDR3 is TGTGCCAGCAGCTCGGATCCGGGACAGGGGACCTACGAGCAGTACTTC.

The chain combines TRBV6-1 with TRBJ1-1; a weak D match, TRBD1 (6 bases). CDR3 length equals 15 residues. V lost 4 bases and J 0 bases, leaving 12 bases between the germline ends. Germline CDR1 MNHNS, CDR2 SASEGT. For the CDR3, the DNA is TGTGCCAGCAGTGCATTAACAGGGCTGAACACTGAAGCTTTCTTT. Translated: CASSALTGLNTEAFF.

The rearrangement links TRBV4-2 to TRBJ2-1; TRBD1 might be the D (6 bases). V dropped 3 bases and J dropped 3 bases, with 21 bases sitting between them. CDR3 size: 18 residues. CDR1 is LGHNA and CDR2 is YNFKEQ in the germline V gene. The CDR3 loop is CASSQQVSGTPYYNEQFF. CDR3 nucleotides: TGTGCCAGCAGCCAGCAAGTATCCGGGACACCCTACTACAATGAGCAGTTCTTC.

V usage is TRBV7-9 and J usage is TRBJ2-7, with 9 bases fitting TRBD2. CDR3 length: 16 residues. With V trimmed by 6 bases and J by 2 bases, 11 bases remained unmatched. The germline gives CDR1 SEHNR, CDR2 FQNEAQ (reference sequence). CDR3: CASRFSGGLGAYEQYF. CDR3 bases: TGTGCCAGCAGGTTTAGCGGGGGACTAGGGGCCTACGAGCAGTACTTC.

Concerning this clone itself: The junction and the germline gene differ at one end; a read error may be behind it. Different DNA sequences within this sample yield the same CDR3. J is TRBJ1-6 and V is TRBV6-1, with 8 bases lining up with TRBD1. The CDR3 loop spans 13 amino acids. Per germline, CDR1 MNHNS and CDR2 SASEGT. Here the CDR3 reads CASTGQGNSPLHF. CDR3 sequence (DNA): TGTGCCAGCACCGGACAGGGTAATTCACCCCTACACTTT.

J is TRBJ2-7 and V is TRBV5-1; a possible D gene is TRBD2 (5 bases). This CDR3 contains 14 residues. The V end lost 5 bases, the J end lost 3 bases, and 15 bases lay between the germline ends. CDR1 is SGHRS and CDR2 is YFSETQ in the germline V gene. CDR3 in amino acids: CASSSEDSDYEQYF. The CDR3 DNA sequence: TGCGCCAGCAGTTCTGAGGATAGCGACTACGAGCAGTACTTC.

The chain has TRBV29-1 and TRBJ2-7, with 12 bases identical to TRBD2. V dropped 1 base and J dropped 7; count of bases not matched to a gene: 2. Germline-derived CDR1 and CDR2 are SQVTM and ANQGSEA. The CDR3 totals 13 residues. The chain's CDR3 is CSVEGLAGVEQYF. In DNA, the CDR3 is TGCAGCGTTGAAGGACTAGCGGGGGTTGAGCAGTACTTC.

The chain carries TRBV19 and TRBJ1-2; TRBD1 matches 9 bases. The V gene end was trimmed by 3 bases and the J gene end by 2 bases; junction bases not matched to a gene: 1. Germline lookup yields CDR1 LNHDA and CDR2 SQIVND (reference sequence). The CDR3 runs 14 residues. The CDR3 region is CASSMGTGNYGYTF. For the CDR3, the DNA is TGTGCCAGTAGTATGGGGACAGGGAACTATGGCTACACCTTC.

The J gene is TRBJ2-7, the V gene TRBV10-3; D perhaps matches TRBD1 (5 bases). CDR3 length: 13 amino acids. CDR1 and CDR2 (germline): ENHRY, SYGVKD. The ends were cut back, 5 bases at V and 0 bases at J, with 8 bases in the middle. The CDR3 nucleotides read TGTGCCATCAGTCTACAGGTCTCCTACGAGCAGTACTTC. It yields the protein CAISLQVSYEQYF.

The chain couples TRBV13 to TRBJ2-7, with 7 bases lining up with TRBD1. V lost 5 bases and J lost 2; bases outside the gene matches: 6. Germline-derived CDR1 and CDR2 are PRHDT and FYEKMQ (reference sequence). This CDR3 is built from 14 residues. The CDR3 spells CASSHRQGTYEQYF. CDR3 in DNA: TGTGCCAGCAGCCACAGACAGGGAACCTACGAGCAGTACTTC.

This sequence joins TRBV5-1 and TRBJ2-1; 9 nucleotides agree with TRBD2. The germline V gene has CDR1 SGHRS and CDR2 YFSETQ. With V trimmed by 0 bases and J by 3 bases, 4 bases remained unmatched. The CDR3 runs 16 residues. CDR3: CASSLALAGDYNEQFF. CDR3 in DNA: TGCGCCAGCAGCTTGGCTTTAGCGGGGGACTACAATGAGCAGTTCTTC.

The chain couples TRBV6-6 to TRBJ2-2; TRBD2 agrees at 7 bases. This CDR3 spans 14 amino acids. V gave up 7 bases and J gave up 4 bases; unmatched junction bases: 6. Germline-derived CDR1 and CDR2 are MNHNY and SVGAGI (reference sequence). The CDR3, as DNA: TGTGCCAGCACCCCAAGCGGGGTCACCGGGGAGCTGTTTTTT. Encoded protein: CASTPSGVTGELFF.

This chain joins TRBV9 and TRBJ2-1; 7 bases map to TRBD2. The CDR3 runs to 17 residues. From germline, CDR1 is SGDLS and CDR2 YYNGEE. Unmatched junction bases numbered 12, after V lost 4 bases and J lost 2 bases. In DNA, the CDR3 is TGTGCCAGCAGCCTTTTCGGGGCTAGCGGAGCCTACAATGAGCAGTTCTTC. Its translation: CASSLFGASGAYNEQFF.

The chain carries TRBV5-1 and TRBJ2-5, with D perhaps matching TRBD1 (6 bases). CDR1 and CDR2 from the germline V gene are SGHRS and YFSETQ. Trimming removed 0 bases from V and 8 bases from J, with 8 bases in between. This CDR3 comprises 12 residues. The CDR3 nucleotides are TGCGCCAGCAGCTTGGAGGGGGAAACCCAGTACTTC. This codes for CASSLEGETQYF.

This chain joins TRBV5-1 and TRBJ1-2; 7 bases line up with TRBD1. The CDR3 is 14 amino acids. The junction had 2 bases not matched to a gene; V was cut back by 0 bases and J by 3 bases. In germline, CDR1 is SGHRS, CDR2 YFSETQ. The CDR3 loop is CASSLGGQYYGYTF. In DNA, the CDR3 is TGCGCCAGCAGCTTGGGGGGACAGTACTATGGCTACACCTTC.

This sequence joins TRBV29-1 and TRBJ1-2, with 10 bases matching TRBD1. The V and J ends lost 6 bases and 7 bases, in that order; junction bases with no gene match: 8. The germline V gene has CDR1 SQVTM and CDR2 ANQGSEA. The CDR3 covers 13 residues. CDR3 sequence: CSVLDRDRGGYTF. CDR3 sequence (DNA): TGCAGCGTCCTGGACCGGGACAGGGGTGGCTACACCTTC.

CDR3 nucleotides: TGTGCCAGCAGTTTATCCGGGTACACTGAAGCTTTCTTT. Its translation: CASSLSGYTEAFF. The chain couples TRBV27 to TRBJ1-1; D is unclear. The CDR3 extends over 13 amino acids. CDR1 is MNHEY, CDR2 SMNVEV, per germline (reference sequence). Trimming took 0 bases from V and 3 from J, leaving 5 bases between them.

CDR3 DNA: TGTGCCAGCAGCTCGGGACTAGCGGGGGGCAACCCCTATCAAGAGACCCAGTACTTC. It yields the protein CASSSGLAGGNPYQETQYF. This rearrangement joins TRBV11-3 to TRBJ2-5; TRBD2 matches 15 bases. The CDR3 runs to 19 residues. After removal of 4 bases from V and 2 bases from J, the junction contained 11 bases not matched to a gene. Germline CDR1 reads SGHNT; CDR2 reads YENEEA.

This chain connects TRBV4-1 to TRBJ2-7; TRBD1 matches 11 bases. The CDR3 contains 15 residues. CDR1 is MGHRA, CDR2 YSYEKL, per germline. Losses at the gene ends were 3 bases for V and 5 bases for J; bases not matched to a gene: 6. The CDR3 here is CASSQGQGGGDEQYV. CDR3 bases: TGCGCCAGCAGCCAGGGACAGGGGGGTGGGGACGAGCAGTACGTC.

The chain carries TRBV6-5 and TRBJ1-2; TRBD1 aligns across 7 bases. V lost 8 bases to trimming and J lost 7 bases; unmatched junction nucleotides: 13. CDR1 and CDR2 (germline): MNHEY, SVGAGI. The CDR3 contains 14 residues. The CDR3 region has the DNA TGTGCCAGCGGCCGAGACAGGGTTCATCGTGGCTACACCTTC. Translating it yields CASGRDRVHRGYTF.

J is TRBJ2-5 and V is TRBV29-1, with a possible D match to TRBD2 (6 bases). This CDR3 spans 11 amino acids. Germline V CDR1 and CDR2: SQVTM, ANQGSEA. V lost 5 bases and J lost 5, with 9 bases in between. This chain's CDR3 is CSVKRGETQYF. The CDR3 coding sequence is TGCAGCGTTAAACGGGGGGAGACCCAGTACTTC.

This rearrangement joins TRBV19 to TRBJ1-2; D perhaps matches TRBD1 (5 bases). Germline lookup yields CDR1 LNHDA and CDR2 SQIVND (reference sequence). The CDR3 is 14 amino acids. Trimming stripped 7 bases from V and 2 bases from J, with 14 bases between. The CDR3 sequence is CASIPGKGNYGYTF. CDR3 sequence (DNA): TGTGCCAGTATCCCAGGGAAGGGCAACTATGGCTACACCTTC.

The V gene is TRBV19, the J gene TRBJ2-1; 14 bases map to TRBD2. The CDR3 length is 15 residues. V shed 6 bases, J shed 4 bases, and the junction held 2 bases outside the gene matches. Looked up from germline, CDR1 is LNHDA and CDR2 is SQIVND (reference sequence). The CDR3 loop reads CASRTSGGVYNEQFF. The CDR3 region has the DNA TGTGCCAGTAGGACTAGCGGGGGGGTATACAATGAGCAGTTCTTC.

V and J are TRBV10-3 and TRBJ2-6; 12 positions match TRBD2. J lost 0 bases, V lost 3 bases, and 3 bases had no gene match. Germline assignment: CDR1 ENHRY and CDR2 SYGVKD. The length of the CDR3 is 18 residues. The CDR3 bases are TGTGCCATCAGTGATGGACTAGCGGGAACCTCTGGGGCCAACGTCCTGACTTTC. Protein: CAISDGLAGTSGANVLTF.

The rearrangement links TRBV4-3 to TRBJ1-5, with 11 bases aligning to TRBD1. The germline gives CDR1 LGHNA, CDR2 YSLEER. The CDR3 extends over 16 amino acids. V lost 0 bases to trimming and J lost 5 bases; unmatched junction nucleotides: 3. DNA for the CDR3: TGCGCCAGCAGCCAAGATGGGGGACAGGGGGATCAGCCCCAGCATTTT. It specifies CASSQDGGQGDQPQHF.